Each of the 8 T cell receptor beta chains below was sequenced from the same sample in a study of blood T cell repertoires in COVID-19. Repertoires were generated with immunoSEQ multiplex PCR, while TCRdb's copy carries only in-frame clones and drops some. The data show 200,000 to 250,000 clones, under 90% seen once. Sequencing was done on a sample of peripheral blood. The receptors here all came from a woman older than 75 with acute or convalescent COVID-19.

The CDR3 DNA reads TGTGCCAGCAGCCCGAGTAGCGTCGGGGAGCTGTTTTTT. Translation gives CASSPSSVGELFF. V is TRBV7-3 and J is TRBJ2-2, with D possibly TRBD2 on 5 matching bases. CDR3 length: 13 amino acids. Per germline, CDR1 SGHTA and CDR2 FQGTGA. V was trimmed by 5 bases and J by 7 bases, leaving 11 bases between them.

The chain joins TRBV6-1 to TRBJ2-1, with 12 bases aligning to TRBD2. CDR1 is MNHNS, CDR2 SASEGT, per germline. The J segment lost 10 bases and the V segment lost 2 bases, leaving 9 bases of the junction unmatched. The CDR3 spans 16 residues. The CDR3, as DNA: TGTGCCAGCAGTGAATATCCTAGCGGGGGGGCCAAAGAGCAGTTCTTC. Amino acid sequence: CASSEYPSGGAKEQFF.

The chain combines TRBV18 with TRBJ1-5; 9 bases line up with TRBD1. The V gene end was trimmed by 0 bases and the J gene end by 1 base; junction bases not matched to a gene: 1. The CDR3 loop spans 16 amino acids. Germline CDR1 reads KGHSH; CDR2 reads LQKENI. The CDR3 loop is CASSPPGQGSNQPQHF. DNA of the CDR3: TGTGCCAGCTCACCACCGGGACAGGGCAGCAATCAGCCCCAGCATTTT.

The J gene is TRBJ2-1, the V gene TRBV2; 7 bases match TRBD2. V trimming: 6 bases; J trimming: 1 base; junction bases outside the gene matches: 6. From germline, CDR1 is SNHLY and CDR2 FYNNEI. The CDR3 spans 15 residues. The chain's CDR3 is CASSRTRGSYNEQFF. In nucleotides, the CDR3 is TGTGCCAGCAGCAGGACTAGGGGATCCTACAATGAGCAGTTCTTC.

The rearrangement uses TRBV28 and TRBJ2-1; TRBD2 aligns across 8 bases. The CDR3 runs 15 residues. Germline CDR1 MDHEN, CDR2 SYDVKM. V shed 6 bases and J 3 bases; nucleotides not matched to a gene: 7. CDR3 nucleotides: TGTGCCAGCAGCGTACCGGGACTAGACTACAATGAGCAGTTCTTC. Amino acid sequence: CASSVPGLDYNEQFF.

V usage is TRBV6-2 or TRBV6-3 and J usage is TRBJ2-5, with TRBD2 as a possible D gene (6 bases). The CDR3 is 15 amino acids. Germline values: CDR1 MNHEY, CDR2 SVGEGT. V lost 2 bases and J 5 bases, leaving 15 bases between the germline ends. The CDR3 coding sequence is TGTGCCAGCAGTTACACGGGGATTGGGGGGGAGACCCAGTACTTC. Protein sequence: CASSYTGIGGETQYF.

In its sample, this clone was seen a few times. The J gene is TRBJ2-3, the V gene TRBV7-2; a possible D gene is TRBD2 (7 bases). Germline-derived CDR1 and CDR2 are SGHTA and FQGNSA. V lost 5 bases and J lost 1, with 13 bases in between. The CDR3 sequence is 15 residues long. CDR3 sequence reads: CASSARGPGTDTQYF. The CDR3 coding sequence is TGTGCCAGCAGCGCGCGGGGGCCCGGCACAGATACGCAGTATTTT.

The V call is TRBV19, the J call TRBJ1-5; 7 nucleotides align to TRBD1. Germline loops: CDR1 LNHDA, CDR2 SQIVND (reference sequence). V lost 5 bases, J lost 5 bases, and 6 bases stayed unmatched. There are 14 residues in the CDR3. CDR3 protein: CASSLRQGDQPQHF. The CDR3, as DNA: TGTGCCAGTAGTCTCAGACAGGGCGATCAGCCCCAGCATTTT.